This T cell receptor (beta chain) originates from a study of OX40 agonist ivuxolimab in advanced cancers. Assay used: immunoSEQ multiplex PCR; TCRdb lists only in-frame clones, some missing. The repertoire has over 80,000 clones, approximately 89% of them found once; the top ten carry approximately 4%. This CDR3 comprises 15 residues. After removal of 1 base from V and 4 bases from J, the junction contained 4 bases not matched to a gene. Germline V gene lookup returns CDR1 SEHNR and CDR2 FQNEAQ (reference sequence). The TCR originated in an adult with an advanced solid tumor such as melanoma, head and neck, liver or kidney cancer. Sequencing was performed on CD4+ or CD8+ T cells sorted from blood, taken in a trial of the OX40 agonist ivuxolimab. The chain uses TRBV7-9 and TRBJ2-1, with 7 bases identical to TRBD2. The CDR3 loop is CASSLEWGGYNEQFF. CDR3 coding DNA: TGTGCCAGCAGCTTAGAATGGGGGGGATACAATGAGCAGTTCTTC. The full variable domain, in which reference TRBV7-9 and TRBJ2-1 provide the parts outside the CDR3, is DTGVSQNPRHKITKRGQNVTFRCDPISEHNRLYWYRQTLGQGPEFLTYFQNEAQLEKSRLLSDRFSAERPKGSFSTLEIQRTEQGDSAMYLCASSLEWGGYNEQFFGPGTRLTVL.